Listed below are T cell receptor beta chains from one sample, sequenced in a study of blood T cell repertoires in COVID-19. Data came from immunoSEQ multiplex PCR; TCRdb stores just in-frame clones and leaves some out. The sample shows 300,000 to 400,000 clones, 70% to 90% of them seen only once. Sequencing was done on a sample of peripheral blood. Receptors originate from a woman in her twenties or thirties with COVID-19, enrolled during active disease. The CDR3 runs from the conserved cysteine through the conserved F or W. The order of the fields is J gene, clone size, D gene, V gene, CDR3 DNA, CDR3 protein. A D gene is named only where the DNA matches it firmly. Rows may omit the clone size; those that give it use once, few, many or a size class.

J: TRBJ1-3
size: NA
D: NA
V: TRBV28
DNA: TGTGCCAGCAGTCCCGGGAGCTCCTCTGGAAACACCATATATTTT
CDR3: CASSPGSSSGNTIYF

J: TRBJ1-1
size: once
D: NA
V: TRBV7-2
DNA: TGTGCCAGCAGCCAAGGGGGTGGGCGGACTGAAGCTTTCTTT
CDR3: CASSQGGGRTEAFF

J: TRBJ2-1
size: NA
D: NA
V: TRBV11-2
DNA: TGTGCCAGCAGCCCCAAACCAGGCGCCCATGAGCAGTTCTTC
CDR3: CASSPKPGAHEQFF

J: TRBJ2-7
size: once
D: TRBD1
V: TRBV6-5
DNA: TGTGCCAGCAGGGCCGGGACAGGGGGCTCCTACGAGCAGTACTTC
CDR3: CASRAGTGGSYEQYF

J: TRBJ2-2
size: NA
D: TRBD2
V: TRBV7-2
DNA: TGTGCCAGCAGCGAACTAGCGGGAGTTACCGGGGAGCTGTTTTTT
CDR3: CASSELAGVTGELFF

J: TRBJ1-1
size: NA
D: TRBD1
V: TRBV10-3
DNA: TGTGCCATGAAACCCGGGACAGGGGAAACTGAAGCTTTCTTT
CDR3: CAMKPGTGETEAFF

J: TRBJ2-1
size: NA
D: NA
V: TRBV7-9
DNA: TGTGCCAGCAGCCATAGTACAGGGTACTCCTACAATGAGCAGTTCTTC
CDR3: CASSHSTGYSYNEQFF

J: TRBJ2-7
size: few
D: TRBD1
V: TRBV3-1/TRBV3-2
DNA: TGTGCCAGCAGCAACACGGCTCCAGGGGGCGAGCAGTACTTC
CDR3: CASSNTAPGGEQYF

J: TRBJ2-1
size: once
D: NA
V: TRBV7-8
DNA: TGTGCCAGCAGGCTAGCGACCGACTACAATGAGCAGTTCTTC
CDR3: CASRLATDYNEQFF

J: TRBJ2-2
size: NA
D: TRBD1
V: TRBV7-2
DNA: TGTGCCAGCAGCCGCCAGACAGGGGTACTCCATAAGGGCGGGGAGCTGTTTTTT
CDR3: CASSRQTGVLHKGGELFF

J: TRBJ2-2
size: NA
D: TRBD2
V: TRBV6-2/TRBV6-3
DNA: TGTGCCAGCAGTTTAGCGGGAGGGGCCGGGGAGCTGTTTTTT
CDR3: CASSLAGGAGELFF

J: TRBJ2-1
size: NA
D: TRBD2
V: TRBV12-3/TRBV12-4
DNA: TGTGCCAGCAGTGGACTAGGCAATGAGCAGTTCTTC
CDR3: CASSGLGNEQFF

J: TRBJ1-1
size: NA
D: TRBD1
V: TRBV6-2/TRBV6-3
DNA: TGTGCCAGCAGTTCCGGGACAGTGAAGAACACTGAAGCTTTCTTT
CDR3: CASSSGTVKNTEAFF

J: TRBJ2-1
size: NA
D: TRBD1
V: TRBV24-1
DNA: TGTGCCACCAGTGATTCCTCAGGGGGCTCCTACAATGAGCAGTTCTTC
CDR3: CATSDSSGGSYNEQFF

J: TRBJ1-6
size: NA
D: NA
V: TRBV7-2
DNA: TGTGCCAGCAGCTCGGACAGCTCACCCCTCCACTTT
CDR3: CASSSDSSPLHF

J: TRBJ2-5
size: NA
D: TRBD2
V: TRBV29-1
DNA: TGCAGCGTTTTACTGCGGGGGGAGGTGACCCAGTACTTC
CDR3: CSVLLRGEVTQYF

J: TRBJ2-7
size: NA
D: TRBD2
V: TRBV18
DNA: TGTGCCAGCTCACTCGAATCCGGGACTAGGGTCGCGTTC
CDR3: CASSLESGTRVAF

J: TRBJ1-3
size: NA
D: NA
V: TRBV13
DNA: TGTGCCAGCAGCTCCGGGGGGGACCCCGTAAACACCATATATTTT
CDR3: CASSSGGDPVNTIYF

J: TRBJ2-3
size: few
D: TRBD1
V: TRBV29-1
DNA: TGCAGCGTTGAGGGACAGGGCTACACAGATACGCAGTATTTT
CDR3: CSVEGQGYTDTQYF

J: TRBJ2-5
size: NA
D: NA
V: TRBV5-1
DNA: TGCGCCAGCAGCCCAAACTCGGGACACTCTCAAGAGACCCAGTACTTC
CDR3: CASSPNSGHSQETQYF

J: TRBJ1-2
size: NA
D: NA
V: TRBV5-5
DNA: TGTGCCAGCAGCGAAAACTTGGACAGCTATGGCTACACCTTC
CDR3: CASSENLDSYGYTF

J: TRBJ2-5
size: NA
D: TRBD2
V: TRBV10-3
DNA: TGTGCCATCAGTGAGGGACTAGCGGGATTGGAAGAGACCCAGTACTTC
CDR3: CAISEGLAGLEETQYF

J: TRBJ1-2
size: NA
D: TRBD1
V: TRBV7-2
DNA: TGTGCCAGCAGCTTGGGCGACAGGGTCCAAGGTGGCTACACCTTC
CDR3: CASSLGDRVQGGYTF

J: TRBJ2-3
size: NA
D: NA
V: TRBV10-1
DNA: TGCGCCAGCAGTGAGAGCTATACGCAGTATTTT
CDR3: CASSESYTQYF

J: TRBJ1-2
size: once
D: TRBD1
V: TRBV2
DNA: TGTGCCAGCAGCGACAGGGGGGGCTATGGCTACACCTTC
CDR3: CASSDRGGYGYTF

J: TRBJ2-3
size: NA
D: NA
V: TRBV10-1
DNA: TGCGCCAGCAGTGAGTACAGGGACCAGGGCACAGATACGCAGTATTTT
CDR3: CASSEYRDQGTDTQYF

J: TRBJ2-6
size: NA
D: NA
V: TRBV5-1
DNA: TGCGCCAGCAGCTCGGCGTCGAGGAACGTCCTGACTTTC
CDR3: CASSSASRNVLTF

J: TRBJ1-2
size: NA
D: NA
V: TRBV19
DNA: TGTGCCAGTAGTCCCGAGAGACAGGTACCTAACTATGGCTACACCTTC
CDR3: CASSPERQVPNYGYTF

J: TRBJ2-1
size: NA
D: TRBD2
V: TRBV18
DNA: TGTGCCAGCTCACCACCGATGGGACTAGCGGGAGAGGATGAGCAGTTCTTC
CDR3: CASSPPMGLAGEDEQFF

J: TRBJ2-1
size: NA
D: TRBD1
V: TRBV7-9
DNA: TGTGCCAGGGCCGGAGGGACAGGGGGTCCCAATGAGCAGTTCTTC
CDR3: CARAGGTGGPNEQFF

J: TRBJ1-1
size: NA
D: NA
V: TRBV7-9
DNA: TGTGCCAGCAGCTCGGACAGCGTTAACACTGAAGCTTTCTTT
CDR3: CASSSDSVNTEAFF

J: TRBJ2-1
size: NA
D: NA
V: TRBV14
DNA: TGTGCCAGCAGCCAGGTCGAGGGACTCCACCCCCCTAGCTCCTACAATGAGCAGTTCTTC
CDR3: CASSQVEGLHPPSSYNEQFF

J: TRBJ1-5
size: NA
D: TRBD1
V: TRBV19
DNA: TGTGCCAGTAGGGGACAGTCTAGCAATCAGCCCCAGCATTTT
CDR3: CASRGQSSNQPQHF

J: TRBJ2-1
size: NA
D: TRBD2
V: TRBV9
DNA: TGTGCCAGCAGCCCTCGGGGAGGGTTAGTAAATGAGCAGTTCTTC
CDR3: CASSPRGGLVNEQFF

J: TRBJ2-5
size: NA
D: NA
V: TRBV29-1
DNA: TGCAGCGCCCTGACACAGGGTAGTCCCTCAGAGACCCAGTACTTC
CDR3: CSALTQGSPSETQYF

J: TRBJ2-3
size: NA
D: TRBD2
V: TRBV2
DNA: TGTGCCAGCGGGTTGGGGACTAGCGGAGATACGCAGTATTTT
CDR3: CASGLGTSGDTQYF

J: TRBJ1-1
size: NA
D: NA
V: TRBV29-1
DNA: TGCAGCGTTCGACAGGTTATTAACACTGAAGCTTTCTTT
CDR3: CSVRQVINTEAFF

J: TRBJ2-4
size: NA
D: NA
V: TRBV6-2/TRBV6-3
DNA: TGTGCCAGCAGTTCGTGGGGAGTCCAAAACATTCAGTACTTC
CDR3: CASSSWGVQNIQYF

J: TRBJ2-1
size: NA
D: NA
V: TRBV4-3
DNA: TGCGCCAGCAGCCAAGACCTAAGCTTGGGAGTAGGGGAGCAGTTCTTC
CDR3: CASSQDLSLGVGEQFF

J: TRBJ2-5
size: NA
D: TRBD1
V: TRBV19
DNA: TGTGCCAGTAGTATAGTGGGCACAGGGGGCAAGAAGACCCAGTACTTC
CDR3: CASSIVGTGGKKTQYF

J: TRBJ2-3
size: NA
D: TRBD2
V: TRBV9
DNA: TGTGCCAGCGGGACTGGGAGGGGAGGAGATACGCAGTATTTT
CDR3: CASGTGRGGDTQYF

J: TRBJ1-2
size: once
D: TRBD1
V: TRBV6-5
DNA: TGTGCCAGCAGTCCCCTCACAGGGGGCTATGGCTACACCTTC
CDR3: CASSPLTGGYGYTF

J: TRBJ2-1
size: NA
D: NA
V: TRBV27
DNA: TGTGCCAGCAGCTCGACAGTTACGGCTTACAATGAGCAGTTCTTC
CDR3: CASSSTVTAYNEQFF

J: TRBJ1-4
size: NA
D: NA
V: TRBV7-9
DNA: TGTGCCAGCAGCTTAGCGTTAATATCTGAGGCTGAAAAACTGTTTTTT
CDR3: CASSLALISEAEKLFF

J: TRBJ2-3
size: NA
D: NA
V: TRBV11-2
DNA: TGTGCCAGCAGCTTAGGGGTTCAGGGGCCCGTCGGTACGCAGTATTTT
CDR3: CASSLGVQGPVGTQYF

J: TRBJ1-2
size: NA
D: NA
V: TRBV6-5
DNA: TGTGCCAGCAGTTCGACGGAGAACTATGGCTACACCTTC
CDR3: CASSSTENYGYTF

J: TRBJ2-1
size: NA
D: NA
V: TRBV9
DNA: TGTGCCAGCAGCGTAGCCGGGGGTACCTCCTACAATGAGCAGTTCTTC
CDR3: CASSVAGGTSYNEQFF

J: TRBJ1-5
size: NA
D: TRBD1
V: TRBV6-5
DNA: TGTGCCAGCAGCGGACAGGGGGCCGATCAGCCCCAGCATTTT
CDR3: CASSGQGADQPQHF

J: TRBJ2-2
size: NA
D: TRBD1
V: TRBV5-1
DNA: TGCGCCAGCAGCTTTACCGGGACAGGGTTTACCGGGGAGCTGTTTTTT
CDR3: CASSFTGTGFTGELFF

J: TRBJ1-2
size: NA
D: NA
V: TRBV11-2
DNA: TGTGCCAGCAGCCCCACGGCAGGGCAAGGCTACACCTTC
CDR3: CASSPTAGQGYTF

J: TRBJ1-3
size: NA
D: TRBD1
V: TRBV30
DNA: TGTGCCTGGACTGAGGTCTTCGGACAGGGGGTAAACACCATATATTTT
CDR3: CAWTEVFGQGVNTIYF